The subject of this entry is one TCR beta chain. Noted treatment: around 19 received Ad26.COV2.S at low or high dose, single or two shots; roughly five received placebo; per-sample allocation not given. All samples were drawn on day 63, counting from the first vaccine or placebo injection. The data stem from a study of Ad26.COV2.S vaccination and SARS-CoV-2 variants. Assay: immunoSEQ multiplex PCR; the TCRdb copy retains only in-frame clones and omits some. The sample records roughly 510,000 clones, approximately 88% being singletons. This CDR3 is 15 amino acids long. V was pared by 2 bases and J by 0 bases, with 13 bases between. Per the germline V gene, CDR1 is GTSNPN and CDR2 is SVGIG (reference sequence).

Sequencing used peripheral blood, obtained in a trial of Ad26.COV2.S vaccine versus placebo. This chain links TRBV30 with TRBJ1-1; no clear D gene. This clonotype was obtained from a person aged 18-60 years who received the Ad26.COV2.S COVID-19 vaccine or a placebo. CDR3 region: CAWSPGSYMNTEAFF. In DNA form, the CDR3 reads TGTGCCTGGAGTCCCGGTTCGTACATGAACACTGAAGCTTTCTTT.